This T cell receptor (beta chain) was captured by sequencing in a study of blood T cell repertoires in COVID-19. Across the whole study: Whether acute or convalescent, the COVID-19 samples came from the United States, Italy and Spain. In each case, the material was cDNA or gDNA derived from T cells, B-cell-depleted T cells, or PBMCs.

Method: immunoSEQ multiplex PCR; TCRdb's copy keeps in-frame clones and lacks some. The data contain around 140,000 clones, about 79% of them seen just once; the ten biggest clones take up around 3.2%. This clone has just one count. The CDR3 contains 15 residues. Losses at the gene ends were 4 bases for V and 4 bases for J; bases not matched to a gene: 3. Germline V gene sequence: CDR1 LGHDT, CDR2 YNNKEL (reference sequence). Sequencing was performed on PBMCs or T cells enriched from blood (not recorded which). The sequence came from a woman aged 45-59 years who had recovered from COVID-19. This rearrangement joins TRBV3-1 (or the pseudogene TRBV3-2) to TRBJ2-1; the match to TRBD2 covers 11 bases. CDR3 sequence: CASSRTSGGYNEQFF. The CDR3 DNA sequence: TGTGCCAGCAGCCGAACTAGCGGGGGTTACAATGAGCAGTTCTTC.